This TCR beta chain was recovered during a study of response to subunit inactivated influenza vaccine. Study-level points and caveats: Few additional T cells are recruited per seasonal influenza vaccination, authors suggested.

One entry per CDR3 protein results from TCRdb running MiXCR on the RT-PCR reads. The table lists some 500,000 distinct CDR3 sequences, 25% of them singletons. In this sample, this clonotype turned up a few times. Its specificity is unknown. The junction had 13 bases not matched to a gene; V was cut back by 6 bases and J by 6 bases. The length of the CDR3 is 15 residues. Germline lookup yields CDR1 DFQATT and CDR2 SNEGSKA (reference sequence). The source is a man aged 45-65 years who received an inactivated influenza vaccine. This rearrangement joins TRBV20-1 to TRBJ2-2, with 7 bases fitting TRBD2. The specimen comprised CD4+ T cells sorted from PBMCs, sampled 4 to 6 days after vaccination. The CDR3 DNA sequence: TGCAGTGCCCGACGTCGCGGGAGAACCGCCGGGGAGCTGTTTTTT. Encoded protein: CSARRRGRTAGELFF.